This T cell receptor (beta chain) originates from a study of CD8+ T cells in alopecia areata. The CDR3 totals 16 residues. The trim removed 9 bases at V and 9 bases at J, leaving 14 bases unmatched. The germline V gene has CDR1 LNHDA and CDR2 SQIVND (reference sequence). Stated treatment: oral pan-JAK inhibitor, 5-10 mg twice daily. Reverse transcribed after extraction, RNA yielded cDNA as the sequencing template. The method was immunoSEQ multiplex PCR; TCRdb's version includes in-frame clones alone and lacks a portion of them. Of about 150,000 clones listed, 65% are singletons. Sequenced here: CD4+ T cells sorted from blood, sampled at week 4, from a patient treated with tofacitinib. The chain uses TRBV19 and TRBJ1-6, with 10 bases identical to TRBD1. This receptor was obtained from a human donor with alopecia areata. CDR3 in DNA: TGTGCCAGCGAACCTGTCGGCGGGACAGGGGTTTCACCCCTCCACTTT. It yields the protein CASEPVGGTGVSPLHF.